This section outlines one T cell receptor beta chain sequence together with its context. J lost 1 base, V lost 0 bases, and 18 bases had no gene match. In germline, CDR1 is MNHEY, CDR2 SMNVEV (reference sequence). This CDR3 has 21 residues. These data come from a study of Ad26.COV2.S vaccination and SARS-CoV-2 variants. Method: immunoSEQ multiplex PCR; TCRdb's copy keeps in-frame clones and lacks some. The table records 300,000 to 350,000 clones, 75% to 90% of them present only once. Described treatment: roughly 19 received Ad26.COV2.S at low or high dose, single or two shots; about 5 received placebo; per-sample allocation not given. Each sample was drawn 63 days after the first injection (of vaccine or placebo).

The rearrangement links TRBV27 to TRBJ2-3; 8 bases match TRBD2. The receptor was derived from a person aged 18-65 years who received the Ad26.COV2.S COVID-19 vaccine or a placebo. This specimen was peripheral blood, taken in a trial of Ad26.COV2.S vaccine versus placebo. CDR3 in amino acids: CASSLSGRGLTQSSGTDTQYF. The CDR3, as DNA: TGTGCCAGCAGTTTATCCGGGAGGGGACTTACCCAATCTTCGGGCACAGATACGCAGTATTTT.